The entry below describes one T cell receptor (beta chain). As the sequencing template, cDNA was produced by extracting RNA and reverse transcribing it. The protocol was immunoSEQ multiplex PCR, while the TCRdb copy is restricted to in-frame clones and leaves out a portion. The sample shows 110,000 or so clones, less than 60% of them seen only once. The data stem from a study of CD8+ T cells in alopecia areata. This CDR3 region has 14 residues. The V end was cut by 2 bases, the J end by 5 bases, with 12 bases between. Germline values: CDR1 SGHVS, CDR2 FQNEAQ. Treatment here: oral pan-JAK inhibitor, 5-10 mg twice daily.

Sequenced material: CD4+ T cells sorted from blood, taken at week 24, from a patient treated with tofacitinib. This TCR was sampled from a human donor with alopecia areata. The chain recombines TRBV7-8 with TRBJ1-1; unclear D gene. CDR3 amino acids: CASSLHRGNTEAFF. The CDR3 region has the DNA TGTGCCAGCAGCTTACATCGGGGTAATACTGAAGCTTTCTTT.